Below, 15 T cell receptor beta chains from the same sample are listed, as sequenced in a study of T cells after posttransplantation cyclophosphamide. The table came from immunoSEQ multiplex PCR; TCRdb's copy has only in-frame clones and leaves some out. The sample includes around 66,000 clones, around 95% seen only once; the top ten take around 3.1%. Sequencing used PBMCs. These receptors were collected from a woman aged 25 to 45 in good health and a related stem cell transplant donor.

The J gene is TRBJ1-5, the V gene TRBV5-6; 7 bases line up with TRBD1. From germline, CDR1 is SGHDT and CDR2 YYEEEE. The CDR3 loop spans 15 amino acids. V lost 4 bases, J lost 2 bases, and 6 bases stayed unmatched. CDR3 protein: CASSRGGTGNQPQHF. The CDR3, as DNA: TGTGCCAGCAGCCGAGGGGGCACAGGCAATCAGCCCCAGCATTTT.

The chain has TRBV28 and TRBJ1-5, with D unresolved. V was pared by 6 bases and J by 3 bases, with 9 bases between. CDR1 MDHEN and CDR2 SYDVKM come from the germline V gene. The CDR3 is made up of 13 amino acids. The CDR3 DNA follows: TGTGCCAGCAGGGTGGGAAACAATCAGCCCCAGCATTTT. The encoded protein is CASRVGNNQPQHF. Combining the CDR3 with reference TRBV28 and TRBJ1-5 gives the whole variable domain DVKVTQSSRYLVKRTGEKVFLECVQDMDHENMFWYRQDPGLGLRLIYFSYDVKMKEKGDIPEGYSVSREKKERFSLILESASTNQTSMYLCASRVGNNQPQHFGDGTRLSIL.

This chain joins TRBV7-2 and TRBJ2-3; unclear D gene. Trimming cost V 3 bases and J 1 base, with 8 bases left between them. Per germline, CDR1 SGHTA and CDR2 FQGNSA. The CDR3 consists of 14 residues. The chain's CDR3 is CASSLRSRTDTQYF. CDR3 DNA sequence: TGTGCCAGCAGCTTGAGGTCTCGCACAGATACGCAGTATTTT.

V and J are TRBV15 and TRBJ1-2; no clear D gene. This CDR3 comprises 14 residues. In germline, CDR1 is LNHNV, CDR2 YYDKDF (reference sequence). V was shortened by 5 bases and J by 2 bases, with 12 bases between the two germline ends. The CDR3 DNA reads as TGTGCCACCAGCCTCGAGCAGGTCAACTATGGCTACACCTTC. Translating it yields CATSLEQVNYGYTF.

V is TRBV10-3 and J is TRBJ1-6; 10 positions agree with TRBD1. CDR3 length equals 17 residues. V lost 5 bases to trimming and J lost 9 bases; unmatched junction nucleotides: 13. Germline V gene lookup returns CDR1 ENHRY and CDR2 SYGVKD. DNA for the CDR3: TGTGCCATCAGTTCGGGGGACAGGGGAATAAGGGGTTCACCCCTCCACTTT. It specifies CAISSGDRGIRGSPLHF.

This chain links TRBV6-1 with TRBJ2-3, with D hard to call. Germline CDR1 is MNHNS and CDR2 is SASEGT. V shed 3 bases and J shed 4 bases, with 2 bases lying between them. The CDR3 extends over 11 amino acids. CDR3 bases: TGTGCCAGCAGTGAGCCAGATACGCAGTATTTT. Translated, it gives CASSEPDTQYF.

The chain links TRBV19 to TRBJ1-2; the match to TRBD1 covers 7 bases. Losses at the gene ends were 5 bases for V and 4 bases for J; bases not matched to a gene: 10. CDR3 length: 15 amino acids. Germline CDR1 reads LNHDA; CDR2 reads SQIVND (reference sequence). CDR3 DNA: TGTGCCAGTAGTCTTCGGGACAGAGACCTCTATGGCTACACCTTC. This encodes CASSLRDRDLYGYTF.

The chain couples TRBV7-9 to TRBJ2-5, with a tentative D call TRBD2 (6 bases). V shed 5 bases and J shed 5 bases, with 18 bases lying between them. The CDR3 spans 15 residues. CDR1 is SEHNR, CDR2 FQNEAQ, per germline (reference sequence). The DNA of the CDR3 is TGTGCCAGCAGCAACCAGGCCGGAGGGAGGGAGACCCAGTACTTC. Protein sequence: CASSNQAGGRETQYF.

CDR3 coding DNA: TGTGCCAGCAGCGCGTCCTGGGGACAGGGAAACACCATATATTTT. Translated: CASSASWGQGNTIYF. The chain joins TRBV7-2 to TRBJ1-3; TRBD1 aligns across 7 bases. The CDR3 has 15 amino acids. CDR1 and CDR2 from the germline V gene are SGHTA and FQGNSA. The J segment lost 4 bases and the V segment lost 5 bases, leaving 8 bases of the junction unmatched.

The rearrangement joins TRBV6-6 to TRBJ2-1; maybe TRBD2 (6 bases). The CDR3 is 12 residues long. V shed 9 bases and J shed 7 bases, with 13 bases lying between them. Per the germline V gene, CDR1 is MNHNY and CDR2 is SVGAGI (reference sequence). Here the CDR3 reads CASGGISNEQFF. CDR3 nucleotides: TGTGCCAGTGGAGGGATTAGTAATGAGCAGTTCTTC.

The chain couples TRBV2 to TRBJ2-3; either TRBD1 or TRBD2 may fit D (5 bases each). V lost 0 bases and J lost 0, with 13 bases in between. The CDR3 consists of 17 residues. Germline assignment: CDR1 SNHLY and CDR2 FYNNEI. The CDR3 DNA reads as TGTGCCAGCAGTGAAGCGCTGGGGGTACACAGCACAGATACGCAGTATTTT. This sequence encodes CASSEALGVHSTDTQYF. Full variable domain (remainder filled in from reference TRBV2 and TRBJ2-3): EPEVTQTPSHQVTQMGQEVILRCVPISNHLYFYWYRQILGQKVEFLVSFYNNEISEKSEIFDDQFSVERPDGSNFTLKIRSTKLEDSAMYFCASSEALGVHSTDTQYFGPGTRLTVL.

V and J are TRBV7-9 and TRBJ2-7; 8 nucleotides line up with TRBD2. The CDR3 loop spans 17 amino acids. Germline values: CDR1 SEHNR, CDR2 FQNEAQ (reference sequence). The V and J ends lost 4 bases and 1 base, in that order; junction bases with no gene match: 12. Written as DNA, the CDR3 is TGTGCCAGCAGCTCTAGGGTTAGCGGGGCAAAGTCCTACGAGCAGTACTTC. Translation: CASSSRVSGAKSYEQYF. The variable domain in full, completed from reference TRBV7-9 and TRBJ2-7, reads DTGVSQNPRHKITKRGQNVTFRCDPISEHNRLYWYRQTLGQGPEFLTYFQNEAQLEKSRLLSDRFSAERPKGSFSTLEIQRTEQGDSAMYLCASSSRVSGAKSYEQYFGPGTRLTVT.

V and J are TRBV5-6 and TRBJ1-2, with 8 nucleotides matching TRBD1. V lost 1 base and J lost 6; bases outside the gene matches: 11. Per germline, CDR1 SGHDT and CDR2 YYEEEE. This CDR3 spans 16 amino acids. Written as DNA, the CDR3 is TGTGCCAGCAGCTTGTACAGGGGGAACGGGCGACATGGCTACACCTTC. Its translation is CASSLYRGNGRHGYTF.

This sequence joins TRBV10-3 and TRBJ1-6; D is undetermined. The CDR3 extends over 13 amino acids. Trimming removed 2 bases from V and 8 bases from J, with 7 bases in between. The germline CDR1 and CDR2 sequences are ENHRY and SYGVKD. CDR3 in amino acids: CAISEDVYSPLHF. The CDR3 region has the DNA TGTGCCATCAGTGAGGACGTGTATTCACCCCTCCACTTT.

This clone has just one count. The CDR3 DNA sequence: TGTGCCAGCAGTCTCCTAACTACCGGGGAGCTGTTTTTT. Translating it yields CASSLLTTGELFF. This chain joins TRBV2 and TRBJ2-2, with no clear D. V lost 5 bases to trimming and J lost 5 bases, with 9 bases between them. CDR1 is SNHLY and CDR2 is FYNNEI in the germline V gene. This CDR3 is built from 13 residues.